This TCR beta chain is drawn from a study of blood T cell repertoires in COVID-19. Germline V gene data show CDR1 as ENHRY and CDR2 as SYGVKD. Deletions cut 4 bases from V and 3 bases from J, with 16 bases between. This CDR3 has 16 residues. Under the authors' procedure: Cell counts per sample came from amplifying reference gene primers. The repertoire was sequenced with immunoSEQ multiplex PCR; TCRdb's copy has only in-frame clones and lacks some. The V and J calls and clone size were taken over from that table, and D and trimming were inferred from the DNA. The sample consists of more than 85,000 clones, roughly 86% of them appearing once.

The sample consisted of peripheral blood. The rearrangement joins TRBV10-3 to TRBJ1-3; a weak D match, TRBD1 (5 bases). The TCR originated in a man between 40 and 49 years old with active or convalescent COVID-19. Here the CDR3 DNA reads TGTGCCATCAGTGGCGACAATAGGGGAGGTGGAAACACCATATATTTT. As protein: CAISGDNRGGGNTIYF.